This TCR beta chain was retrieved from a study of T cell responses to AZD1222 COVID-19 vaccine. General study points: Regions 160-218 and 743-854 dominated among vaccine-associated CD4 TCRs spanning spike.

For this clone: Its antigen is not known.

Germline V lookup: CDR1 LNHDA, CDR2 SQIVND (reference sequence). V lost 5 bases and J 6 bases, leaving 11 bases between the germline ends. The CDR3 has 13 residues. TCRdb keeps only in-frame clones here, not all; method: immunoSEQ multiplex PCR. The table has roughly 98,000 clones, about nine tenths seen once. The sample here was peripheral blood, taken 28 days after the second AZD1222 dose. This TCR came from an adult who received the AZD1222 COVID-19 vaccine. This chain joins TRBV19 and TRBJ1-5; possible D gene TRBD1, 6 bases. CDR3 loop: CASSRDIGQPQHF. CDR3 nucleotide sequence: TGTGCCAGTAGTCGGGACATTGGTCAGCCCCAGCATTTT.